These 4 T cell receptor beta chains share one sample of origin, sequenced in a study of CD8 T cells in ankylosing spondylitis. TCRdb reanalysed the 5' RACE reads using MiXCR and keeps one entry per CDR3 protein. The sample yields 240,000 or so distinct CDR3 sequences, 8.6% seen once. Sequenced input: blood, either unsorted or a sorted T cell fraction (not recorded which). The source of these receptors is a male donor with ankylosing spondylitis or in good health (not recorded which).

This clonotype was seen ten or more times. This chain joins TRBV27 and TRBJ1-1, with TRBD1 identical over 8 bases. V lost 7 bases, J lost 4 bases, and 14 bases stayed unmatched. The CDR3 has 16 residues. CDR1 and CDR2 from the germline V gene are MNHEY and SMNVEV (reference sequence). This CDR3 is CASKAGGGEGFTEAFF. The CDR3 DNA reads TGTGCCAGCAAGGCAGGGGGCGGGGAGGGGTTCACTGAAGCTTTCTTT.

This clonotype was seen ten or more times. The rearrangement uses TRBV20-1 and TRBJ2-3, with TRBD2 matching 14 bases. Germline CDR1 is DFQATT and CDR2 is SNEGSKA (reference sequence). The junction had 3 bases not matched to a gene; V was cut back by 6 bases and J by 1 base. The CDR3 is 15 amino acids. In nucleotides, the CDR3 is TGCAGTGCGGGACTAGCGGGGGCCCGCACAGATACGCAGTATTTT. Residues: CSAGLAGARTDTQYF.

This clonotype has at least ten counts. The chain has TRBV6-1 and TRBJ1-1; D call uncertain. The CDR3 is 13 amino acids. The V gene's germline CDR1 is MNHNS and CDR2 SASEGT. The germline V and J ends were trimmed by 7 bases and 7 bases, with 16 bases remaining between them. CDR3 sequence (DNA): TGTGCCAGCACCCTAACCCCGGGAGATGAAGCTTTCTTT. It translates to CASTLTPGDEAFF.

This clonotype was observed a handful of times. The chain employs TRBV30 and TRBJ2-1; D gene unclear. Deletions cut 2 bases from V and 13 bases from J, with 12 bases between. Germline V CDR1 and CDR2: GTSNPN, SVGIG (reference sequence). There are 11 residues in the CDR3. In nucleotides, the CDR3 is TGTGCCTGGAGTCGGAAATTCGATCAGTTCTTC. This encodes CAWSRKFDQFF.